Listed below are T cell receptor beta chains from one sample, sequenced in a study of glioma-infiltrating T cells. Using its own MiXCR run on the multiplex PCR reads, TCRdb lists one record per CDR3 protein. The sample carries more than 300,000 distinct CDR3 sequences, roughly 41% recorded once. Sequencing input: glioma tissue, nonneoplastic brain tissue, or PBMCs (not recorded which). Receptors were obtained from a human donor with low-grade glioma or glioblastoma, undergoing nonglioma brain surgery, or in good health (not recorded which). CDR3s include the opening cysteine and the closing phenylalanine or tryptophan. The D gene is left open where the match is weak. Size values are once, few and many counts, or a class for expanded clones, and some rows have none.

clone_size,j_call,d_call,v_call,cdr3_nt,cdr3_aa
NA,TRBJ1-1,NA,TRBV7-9,TGTGCCAGCAGCTTAGCGCAGGGGCTACCGAACACTGAAGCTTTCTTT,CASSLAQGLPNTEAFF
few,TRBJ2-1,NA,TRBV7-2,TGCGCCAGCAGCCAAGAAGGGAGTAGCAGCAATGAGCAGTTCTTC,CASSQEGSSSNEQFF
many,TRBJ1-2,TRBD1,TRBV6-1,TGTGCCAGCACTGAAAATACAGGGGCCTATGGCTACACCTTC,CASTENTGAYGYTF
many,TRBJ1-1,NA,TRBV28,TGTGCCAGCAGTCTAGGTGGGCGGGGGGGCACTGAAGCTTTCTTT,CASSLGGRGGTEAFF
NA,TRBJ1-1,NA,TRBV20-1,TGCAGTACTAGAGCTGGACAGTTTGAAGCTTTCTTT,CSTRAGQFEAFF
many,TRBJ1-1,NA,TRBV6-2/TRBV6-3,TGTGCCAGCAGTCAGACGTGGGTCACTGAAGCTTTCTTT,CASSQTWVTEAFF
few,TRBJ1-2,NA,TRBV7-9,TGTGCCAGCAGCCCAGAGGGTAACTATGGCTACACCTTC,CASSPEGNYGYTF
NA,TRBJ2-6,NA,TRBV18,TGTGCCAGCTCACCACCTCATCCCCGGGGCTCTGGGGCCAACGTCCTGACTTTC,CASSPPHPRGSGANVLTF
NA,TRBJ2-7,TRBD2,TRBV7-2,TGTGCCAGCAGCTTAGGATGGAGCGGGAGCCGAACCTACGAGCAGTACTTC,CASSLGWSGSRTYEQYF
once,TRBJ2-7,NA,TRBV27,TGTGCCAGCAGCTACGGGACCCCCGGCGACGAGCAGTACTTC,CASSYGTPGDEQYF
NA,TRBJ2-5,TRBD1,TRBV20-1,TGCTCCCGCGACAGGGGCCAAGAGACCCAGTACTTC,CSRDRGQETQYF
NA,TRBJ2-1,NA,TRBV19,TGTGCCAGTAGTATAGCCCTGTCCACGTACAATGAGCAGTTCTTC,CASSIALSTYNEQFF
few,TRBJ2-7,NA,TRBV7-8,TGTGCCAGCAGCCCGGGACACTACGAGCAGTACTTC,CASSPGHYEQYF
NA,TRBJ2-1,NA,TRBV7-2,TGTGCCAGCAGCTTAAGTGGGCAGAATGAGCAGTTCTTC,CASSLSGQNEQFF
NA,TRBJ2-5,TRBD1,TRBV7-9,TGTGCCAGCAGCCGTGACAGGGAAAGCGAGACCCAGTACTTC,CASSRDRESETQYF
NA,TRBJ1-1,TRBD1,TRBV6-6,TGTGCCAGCAGTTACTGGGCAGGGGGTGATACTGAAGCTATCTTT,CASSYWAGGDTEAIF
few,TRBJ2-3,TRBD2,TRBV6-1,TGTGCCAGCAGCCCCAGCGGGAGGGAGGGAGATACGCAGTATTTT,CASSPSGREGDTQYF
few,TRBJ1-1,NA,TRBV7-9,TGTGCCAGCAGCTTGGGAATAAAAGCTTTCTTT,CASSLGIKAFF
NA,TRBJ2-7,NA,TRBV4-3,TGCGCCAGCAGCCAAGGTATTCTTGGAGGGACCTACGAGCAGTACTTC,CASSQGILGGTYEQYF
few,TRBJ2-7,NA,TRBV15,TGTGCCACCAGCAGAGTAGGGGGGGGCTACGAGCAGTACTTC,CATSRVGGGYEQYF
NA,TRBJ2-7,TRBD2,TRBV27,TGTGCCAGCAGAATTACTAGCGGGAGTCCCTACGAGCAGTACTTC,CASRITSGSPYEQYF
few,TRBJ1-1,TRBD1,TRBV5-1,TGCGCCAGCAGCCCTAGGACAGGCAGGGGAGGAACTGAAGCTTTCTTT,CASSPRTGRGGTEAFF
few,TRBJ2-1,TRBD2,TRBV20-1,TGCAGTGCTAGAGATCAGCGGGGCCGATTCTACAATGAGCAGTTCTTC,CSARDQRGRFYNEQFF
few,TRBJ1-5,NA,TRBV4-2,TGTGCCAGCAGCCAAGATCGAACTGCTAACAATCAGCCCCAGCATTTT,CASSQDRTANNQPQHF
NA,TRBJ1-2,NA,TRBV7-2,TGTGCCAGCAGCTATAATCAGGGCTATGGCTACACCTTC,CASSYNQGYGYTF
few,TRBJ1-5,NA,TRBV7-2,TGTGCCAGCAGTTGGACTGGGGGCGGAGATCAGCCCCAGCATTTT,CASSWTGGGDQPQHF
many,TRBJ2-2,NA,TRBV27,TGTGCCAGCAGTTATATAACGTTCGCGAACACCGGGGAGCTGTTTTTT,CASSYITFANTGELFF
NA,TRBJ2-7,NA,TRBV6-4,TGTGCCAGCAGTGAGGAGGCAGTGACTACCTACGAGCAGTACTTC,CASSEEAVTTYEQYF
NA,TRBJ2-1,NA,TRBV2,TGTGCCAGCAGTGGTAACCCATACAATGAGCAGTTCTTC,CASSGNPYNEQFF
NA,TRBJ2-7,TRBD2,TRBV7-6,TGTGCCAGCAGCTTAACCTGCGGGAGGGGGTACGAGCAGTACTTC,CASSLTCGRGYEQYF
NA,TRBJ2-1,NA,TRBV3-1,TGTGCCAGCAGTGTTGACTTGACGCCCTACAATGAGCAGTTCTTC,CASSVDLTPYNEQFF
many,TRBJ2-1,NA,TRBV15,TGTGCCACCCAGCAGAGCCTGAGGGGGGCCCACAATGAGCAGTTCTTC,CATQQSLRGAHNEQFF
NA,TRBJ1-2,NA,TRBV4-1,TGCGCCAGCAGCCAAGTAAGGGGCCTCCGAGGCGGCTACACCTTC,CASSQVRGLRGGYTF
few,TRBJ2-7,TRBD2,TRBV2,TGTGCCAGCAGTGACATCAGTCTAGCGGTCTACGAGCAGTACTTC,CASSDISLAVYEQYF
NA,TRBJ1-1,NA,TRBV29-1,TGCAGCGTTGCGCAGCAGATGAACACTGAAGCTTTCTTT,CSVAQQMNTEAFF
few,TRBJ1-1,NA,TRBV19,TGTGCCACAAAGCGAAACGACAGATTGAACACTGAAGCTTTCTTT,CATKRNDRLNTEAFF
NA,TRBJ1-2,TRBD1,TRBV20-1,TGCAGTGCTAGAGAGGACAGGGACTCCTATGGCTGCACCTTC,CSAREDRDSYGCTF
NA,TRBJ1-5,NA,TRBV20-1,TGCAGTGCTAGGCTCCCATTAGGGGGGCGCGGATATCAGCCCCAGCATTTT,CSARLPLGGRGYQPQHF
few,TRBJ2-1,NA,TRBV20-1,TGCAGTGCTAGCCGTTGGGGGGACCAGACGGGGAATGAGCAGTTCTTC,CSASRWGDQTGNEQFF
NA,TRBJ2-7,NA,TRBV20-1,TGCAGTGCTAGAGTCGGGGGAGGCTCCTACAATGAGCAGTACTTC,CSARVGGGSYNEQYF
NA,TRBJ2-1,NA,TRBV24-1,TGTGCCACCAGTGACCCTCCTAGTGATGAGCAGTTCTTC,CATSDPPSDEQFF
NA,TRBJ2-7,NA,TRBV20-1,TGCAGTGCTAGAGATCTGACCGCTATTGAGCAGTACTTC,CSARDLTAIEQYF
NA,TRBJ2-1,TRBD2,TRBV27,TGTGCCAGCAGTCCCGGACTAGCGGGGCCGTGCGAGCAGTTCTTC,CASSPGLAGPCEQFF
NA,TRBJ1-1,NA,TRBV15,TGTGCCACCAGCAGAGATTGGGAGGGCGAAGCTTTCTTT,CATSRDWEGEAFF
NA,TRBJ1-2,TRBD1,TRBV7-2,TGTGCCAGCAGCTTAGATCCAGGGGGCCAGGGCTACACCTTC,CASSLDPGGQGYTF
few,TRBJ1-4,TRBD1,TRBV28,TGTGCCAGCAAGGGACAGGGGGCAACTAATGAAAAACTGTTTTTT,CASKGQGATNEKLFF
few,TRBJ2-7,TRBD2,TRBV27,TGTGCCAGCAGGGGGGGGTTTGGGTCCTACGAGCAGTACTTC,CASRGGFGSYEQYF
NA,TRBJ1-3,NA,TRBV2,TGTGCCAGCAGTGAAGAGGGGCTTTCGAGGGGTTTT,CASSEEGLSRGF